This T cell receptor (beta chain) was captured in a study of Ad26.COV2.S vaccination and SARS-CoV-2 variants. Germline CDR1 is LGHNA and CDR2 is YSLEER. The CDR3 extends over 17 amino acids. V trimming: 0 bases; J trimming: 2 bases; junction bases outside the gene matches: 9. Treatment of the sample: 15 to 20 received Ad26.COV2.S at low or high dose, single or two shots; about 5 received placebo; per-sample allocation not given. Sampling was performed 63 days after the first vaccine or placebo injection. Sequencing was performed with immunoSEQ multiplex PCR; in TCRdb, only in-frame clones are kept and a portion is missing. Of roughly 380,000 clones listed, around 87% are singletons.

Sample: peripheral blood, taken in a trial of Ad26.COV2.S vaccine versus placebo. The TCR comes from a person between 18 and 59 years old who received the Ad26.COV2.S COVID-19 vaccine or a placebo. V gene TRBV4-3 combines with J gene TRBJ1-1, with 7 bases lining up with TRBD1. CDR3 loop: CASSQDPPGQINTEAFF. The CDR3, as DNA: TGCGCCAGCAGCCAAGATCCCCCGGGACAGATAAACACTGAAGCTTTCTTT.